The 28 T cell receptor beta chains reported below all come from one sample, sequenced in a study of early T cells in non-severe SARS-CoV-2 infection. TCRdb re-called the 5' RACE reads with MiXCR, one entry per CDR3 protein. The sample consists of over 45,000 distinct CDR3 sequences, about 8% of them appearing once. This material consisted of whole blood, taken at baseline. The receptors derive from an adult who was a healthcare worker with PCR-confirmed SARS-CoV-2 infection or an uninfected control (not recorded which).

This clonotype was detected ten times or more. The chain joins TRBV11-2 to TRBJ2-7; D could derive from TRBD1 or TRBD2 (7 bases each). Trimming took off 5 bases at V and 3 bases at J, with 20 bases between the two ends. The CDR3 is 16 amino acids. Looked up from germline, CDR1 is SGHAT and CDR2 is FQNNGV. The CDR3 is CASSPEAGGVYYEQYF. In nucleotides, the CDR3 is TGTGCCAGCAGCCCTGAGGCAGGGGGGGTTTACTACGAGCAGTACTTC.

V and J are TRBV7-9 and TRBJ2-7, with D maybe TRBD1 (5 bases). Germline V CDR1 and CDR2: SEHNR, FQNEAQ (reference sequence). Trimming left V 5 bases short and J 6 bases short, with 20 bases between. The length of the CDR3 is 15 residues. Written as DNA, the CDR3 is TGTGCCAGCAGCGCTAGGACACGCCTCGGATCCGAGCAGTACTTC. Its protein is CASSARTRLGSEQYF.

This clonotype occurred a few times. This chain connects TRBV18 to TRBJ2-2; D call uncertain. Deletions cut 6 bases from V and 8 bases from J, with 16 bases between. The CDR3 spans 14 residues. Germline values: CDR1 KGHSH, CDR2 LQKENI. In DNA form, the CDR3 reads TGTGCCAGCTCCCGGAACAGTGGCGATGGGGAGCTGTTTTTT. Its protein is CASSRNSGDGELFF.

The CDR3 is CASSLFTSGSGGELFF. For the CDR3, the DNA is TGTGCCAGCAGCTTATTTACTAGCGGGAGCGGAGGGGAGCTGTTTTTT. The J gene is TRBJ2-2, the V gene TRBV7-6; 11 nucleotides line up with TRBD2. CDR1 SGHVS and CDR2 FNYEAQ come from the germline V gene. The CDR3 consists of 16 residues. V shed 2 bases and J 8 bases; nucleotides not matched to a gene: 7.

V and J are TRBV3-1 and TRBJ2-7, with a weak D call TRBD2 (5 bases). Germline CDR1 is LGHDT and CDR2 is YNNKEL (reference sequence). V shed 2 bases and J shed 7 bases, with 9 bases lying between them. The CDR3 consists of 12 residues. CDR3 loop: CASSQREREQYF. In DNA, the CDR3 is TGTGCCAGCAGCCAAAGGGAGCGGGAGCAGTACTTC.

The chain links TRBV29-1 to TRBJ1-2; the match to TRBD1 covers 7 bases. This CDR3 has 14 residues. With V trimmed by 3 bases and J by 6 bases, 10 bases remained unmatched. Germline V lookup: CDR1 SQVTM, CDR2 ANQGSEA. CDR3 in amino acids: CSVDIDGQVHGYTF. The DNA for the CDR3 is TGCAGCGTTGATATAGACGGACAGGTCCATGGCTACACCTTC.

At least ten counts were recorded for this clonotype. The genes are TRBV28 and TRBJ2-1, with D possibly matching TRBD2 (5 bases). The CDR3 extends over 11 amino acids. The germline V gene encodes CDR1 MDHEN and CDR2 SYDVKM. The ends were cut back, 4 bases at V and 8 bases at J, with 6 bases in the middle. CDR3 sequence: CASSSRDEQFF. The CDR3 DNA reads as TGTGCCAGCAGTTCGAGGGATGAGCAGTTCTTC.

This clonotype was seen ten or more times. The chain combines TRBV6-5 with TRBJ1-5; a weak D match, TRBD1 (5 bases). Germline CDR1 is MNHEY and CDR2 is SVGAGI. The CDR3 spans 12 residues. The V end was cut by 11 bases, the J end by 2 bases, with 10 bases between. In DNA form, the CDR3 reads TGTGCCGCAGGGAAGGGCAATCAGCCCCAGCATTTT. Amino acid sequence: CAAGKGNQPQHF.

In this sample, this clonotype turned up many times. The chain recombines TRBV20-1 with TRBJ2-1; D remains unclear. Looked up from germline, CDR1 is DFQATT and CDR2 is SNEGSKA (reference sequence). There are 14 residues in the CDR3. V was pared by 5 bases and J by 0 bases, with 11 bases between. The CDR3 here is CSAPSTRSYNEQFF. Here the CDR3 DNA reads TGCAGTGCTCCTTCTACGCGCTCCTACAATGAGCAGTTCTTC.

This clonotype came up many times. The rearrangement joins TRBV7-2 to TRBJ2-3; either TRBD1 or TRBD2 may supply D (6 bases each). Germline CDR1 and CDR2: SGHTA and FQGNSA. V was clipped by 1 base and J by 6 bases, with 11 bases between them. There are 14 residues in the CDR3. As DNA, the CDR3 is TGTGCCAGCAGCTTAGGAGGGGGGAGTGATACGCAGTATTTT. Its translation is CASSLGGGSDTQYF.

This clonotype was seen a few times. The chain links TRBV24-1 to TRBJ2-1; D gene unclear. V dropped 6 bases and J dropped 0 bases, with 8 bases sitting between them. Germline V CDR1 and CDR2: KGHDR, SFDVKD. The CDR3 totals 14 residues. CDR3 DNA: TGTGCCACCAGTACGCGGAGCTCCTACAATGAGCAGTTCTTC. This translates into CATSTRSSYNEQFF.

In this sample, this clonotype turned up a few times. The chain carries TRBV7-2 and TRBJ1-3; 7 bases are shared with TRBD1. V trimming: 5 bases; J trimming: 0 bases; junction bases outside the gene matches: 7. The CDR3 is made up of 16 amino acids. CDR1 is SGHTA, CDR2 FQGNSA, per germline. The CDR3 region is CASSRTGGLSGNTIYF. DNA for the CDR3: TGTGCCAGCAGCAGGACAGGAGGACTCTCTGGAAACACCATATATTTT.

This clonotype was found a few times. This rearrangement joins TRBV20-1 to TRBJ2-3; D is perhaps TRBD2 (6 bases). The CDR3 sequence is 14 residues long. Trimming cost V 5 bases and J 5 bases, with 17 bases left between them. Germline CDR1 and CDR2: DFQATT and SNEGSKA (reference sequence). The CDR3 DNA reads TGCAGTGCTCAGCGCCCGGGGGTGAGAGATACGCAGTATTTT. Protein sequence: CSAQRPGVRDTQYF.

This clonotype has a handful of counts. The chain links TRBV27 to TRBJ1-1; 11 nucleotides match TRBD1. The ends lost 5 bases at V and 3 bases at J; junction bases unmatched: 17. Germline V gene lookup returns CDR1 MNHEY and CDR2 SMNVEV (reference sequence). The length of the CDR3 is 19 residues. The CDR3 DNA is TGTGCCAGCAGTCCATCCCAGGGACAGGGGGGGAAGTGGTACACTGAAGCTTTCTTT. Translating it yields CASSPSQGQGGKWYTEAFF.

This clonotype has a count of ten or more. The CDR3 DNA is TGTGCCAGCAGGAGACTAGCCGGGGAAGATACGCAGTATTTT. This codes for CASRRLAGEDTQYF. The V call is TRBV21-1, the J call TRBJ2-3; the D call in the table, TRBD2, was not verified against the DNA. TRBV21-1 is annotated as a pseudogene. The CDR3 is 14 amino acids.

The table lists this clonotype with many counts. The rearrangement uses TRBV11-2 and TRBJ2-3, with 10 bases fitting TRBD1. CDR3 length: 15 residues. Germline V gene sequence: CDR1 SGHAT, CDR2 FQNNGV. V lost 5 bases and J lost 2; bases outside the gene matches: 4. The CDR3, as DNA: TGTGCCAGCAGCGGGACAGGGGAAGCCACAGATACGCAGTATTTT. Its translation: CASSGTGEATDTQYF.

This sequence joins TRBV29-1 and TRBJ2-7, with D possibly being TRBD2 (6 bases). V lost 3 bases and J lost 2, with 14 bases in between. From germline, CDR1 is SQVTM and CDR2 ANQGSEA. The CDR3 loop spans 14 amino acids. The CDR3 DNA follows: TGCAGCGTTGACCCTAGCGCCAGGGCCTACGAGCAGTACTTC. Translating it yields CSVDPSARAYEQYF.

The CDR3 DNA reads TGTGCCAGCAGCTCGTCTTCAGGGATGACGGGGGCCAACGTCCTGACTTTC. Translating gives CASSSSSGMTGANVLTF. The chain uses TRBV7-3 and TRBJ2-6; D is perhaps TRBD1 (5 bases). V lost 4 bases and J lost 4, with 17 bases in between. Per the germline V gene, CDR1 is SGHTA and CDR2 is FQGTGA. This CDR3 has 17 residues. The full variable domain, in which reference TRBV7-3 and TRBJ2-6 provide the parts outside the CDR3, is GAGVSQTPSNKVTEKGKYVELRCDPISGHTALYWYRQSLGQGPEFLIYFQGTGAADDSGLPNDRFFAVRPEGSVSTLKIQRTERGDSAVYLCASSSSSGMTGANVLTFGAGSRLTVL.

This clonotype was seen repeatedly, ten times or more. J is TRBJ2-2 and V is TRBV7-3, with 9 bases lining up with TRBD2. This CDR3 is built from 17 residues. V lost 5 bases to trimming and J lost 3 bases; unmatched junction nucleotides: 10. Germline lookup yields CDR1 SGHTA and CDR2 FQGTGA. CDR3 region: CASSLYYAGGHTGELFF. Here the CDR3 DNA reads TGTGCCAGCAGCCTATACTATGCGGGAGGGCACACCGGGGAGCTGTTTTTT.

CDR3 bases: TGTGCCAGCAGGGTCCAGGGACTAGCGGGCACCGGGGAGCTGTTTTTT. It codes for CASRVQGLAGTGELFF. V gene TRBV7-2 combines with J gene TRBJ2-2; TRBD2 matches 12 bases. The CDR3 spans 16 residues. Germline-derived CDR1 and CDR2 are SGHTA and FQGNSA. With V trimmed by 6 bases and J by 4 bases, 6 bases remained unmatched.

In this sample, this clonotype turned up a few times. The gene calls are TRBV20-1 and TRBJ2-7; D gene unclear. Germline values: CDR1 DFQATT, CDR2 SNEGSKA (reference sequence). CDR3 size: 11 residues. V dropped 7 bases and J dropped 3 bases, with 10 bases sitting between them. DNA for the CDR3: TGCAGTGGCGACTTTTTCTACGAGCAGTACTTC. As protein: CSGDFFYEQYF.

This clonotype has a count of ten or more. This rearrangement joins TRBV29-1 to TRBJ2-7, with TRBD2 matching over 12 bases. The germline V gene encodes CDR1 SQVTM and CDR2 ANQGSEA. J lost 1 base, V lost 5 bases, and 3 bases had no gene match. This CDR3 has 14 amino acids. In nucleotides, the CDR3 is TGCAGCGTTTATGGACTAGCGGGGTCCTACGAGCAGTACTTC. Its translation: CSVYGLAGSYEQYF.

This clonotype was observed many times. The rearrangement links TRBV20-1 to TRBJ2-7; D unclear. This CDR3 comprises 13 residues. Trimming took off 3 bases at V and 9 bases at J, with 18 bases between the two ends. Looked up from germline, CDR1 is DFQATT and CDR2 is SNEGSKA (reference sequence). CDR3 DNA: TGCAGTGCTAGTTCCCGTCTCTCCCCTACGCAGTACTTC. It encodes CSASSRLSPTQYF.

This chain uses TRBV28 with TRBJ1-5; D gene uncertain. The CDR3 runs to 15 residues. CDR1 MDHEN and CDR2 SYDVKM come from the germline V gene. Trimming removed 2 bases from V and 4 bases from J, with 12 bases in between. The DNA for the CDR3 is TGTGCCAGCAGTTTACCCATGGGGATTAATCAGCCCCAGCATTTT. Its protein product is CASSLPMGINQPQHF. Full variable domain (remainder filled in from reference TRBV28 and TRBJ1-5): DVKVTQSSRYLVKRTGEKVFLECVQDMDHENMFWYRQDPGLGLRLIYFSYDVKMKEKGDIPEGYSVSREKKERFSLILESASTNQTSMYLCASSLPMGINQPQHFGDGTRLSIL.

This clonotype has only a few counts. The chain links TRBV11-2 to TRBJ2-3; the D call may be TRBD1 or TRBD2 (5 bases each). V was pared by 3 bases and J by 8 bases, with 12 bases between. The CDR3 length is 13 residues. Germline values: CDR1 SGHAT, CDR2 FQNNGV. CDR3 coding DNA: TGTGCCAGCAGCTTGGGGGTCCTTGGTACGCAGTATTTT. This gives the protein CASSLGVLGTQYF.

The table lists this clonotype with a few counts. This chain joins TRBV5-5 and TRBJ2-5; TRBD2 matches at 8 bases. Unmatched junction bases numbered 5, after V lost 7 bases and J lost 3 bases. This CDR3 comprises 13 residues. Germline CDR1 SGHKS, CDR2 YYEKEE (reference sequence). The CDR3 DNA follows: TGTGCCAGCCGACTAGCGAGGGAAGAGACCCAGTACTTC. Amino acids: CASRLAREETQYF.

This clonotype appeared a few times. V is TRBV4-1 and J is TRBJ2-7, with D possibly called TRBD1 or TRBD2 (5 bases each). The CDR3 is 13 residues long. Germline-derived CDR1 and CDR2 are MGHRA and YSYEKL. V was pared by 3 bases and J by 5 bases, with 11 bases between. For the CDR3, the DNA is TGCGCCAGCAGCCAGTCCCTGGGGGACGAGCAGTACTTC. Its protein is CASSQSLGDEQYF.

In this sample, this clonotype turned up a few times. The J gene is TRBJ2-5, the V gene TRBV18; possible D gene TRBD2, 6 bases. Germline lookup yields CDR1 KGHSH and CDR2 LQKENI. The CDR3 extends over 14 amino acids. Trimming shortened V by 0 bases and J by 4 bases, and 9 bases separated the two germline ends. The CDR3 sequence is CASSPPRGVETQYF. The DNA of the CDR3 is TGTGCCAGCTCACCACCGCGCGGGGTAGAGACCCAGTACTTC.